The 9 T cell receptor beta chains in this list originate from one sample, sequenced in a study of control samples from healthy donors and cancer patients. Some clones are missing from TCRdb's copy, which holds only in-frame ones; the method was immunoSEQ multiplex PCR. Counted here are about 160,000 clones, approximately 94% occurring once; the ten biggest clones make up more than 8%. The specimen sequenced was blood. The receptor set was obtained from a woman aged 35 to 49 in good health.

The chain links TRBV27 to TRBJ1-2, with TRBD1 identical over 9 bases. V was clipped by 4 bases and J by 4 bases; unmatched bases: 7. Germline V gene sequence: CDR1 MNHEY, CDR2 SMNVEV (reference sequence). There are 15 residues in the CDR3. The CDR3 is CASSSPGQGAYGYTF. CDR3 nucleotides: TGTGCCAGCAGTTCGCCGGGACAGGGTGCCTATGGCTACACCTTC.

The CDR3 region is CATSTYRQGEREKLFF. DNA of the CDR3: TGTGCCACCAGCACCTACCGGCAGGGTGAACGGGAAAAACTGTTTTTT. V gene TRBV15 combines with J gene TRBJ1-4, with D perhaps TRBD1 (5 bases). Per the germline V gene, CDR1 is LNHNV and CDR2 is YYDKDF (reference sequence). V was cut by 4 bases and J by 8 bases, with 20 bases left in between. The CDR3 contains 16 residues.

V gene TRBV7-2 combines with J gene TRBJ1-2; no clear D. This CDR3 region has 14 residues. V lost 5 bases and J 3 bases, leaving 13 bases between the germline ends. Looked up from germline, CDR1 is SGHTA and CDR2 is FQGNSA. Here the CDR3 reads CASSPGGRDYGYTF. The DNA of the CDR3 is TGTGCCAGCAGCCCGGGAGGGAGGGACTATGGCTACACCTTC.

The V call is TRBV7-9, the J call TRBJ2-1; the match to TRBD2 covers 7 bases. Germline CDR1 reads SEHNR; CDR2 reads FQNEAQ (reference sequence). V was clipped by 1 base and J by 9 bases; unmatched bases: 6. The CDR3 extends over 14 amino acids. CDR3 sequence: CASSLGGGLTEQFF. The CDR3 DNA reads as TGTGCCAGCAGCTTAGGGGGAGGGTTAACTGAGCAGTTCTTC. Full variable domain (rest looked up from reference TRBV7-9 and TRBJ2-1): DTGVSQNPRHKITKRGQNVTFRCDPISEHNRLYWYRQTLGQGPEFLTYFQNEAQLEKSRLLSDRFSAERPKGSFSTLEIQRTEQGDSAMYLCASSLGGGLTEQFFGPGTRLTVL.

The gene calls are TRBV2 and TRBJ1-2; TRBD1 is a possible D gene (6 bases). CDR1 is SNHLY and CDR2 is FYNNEI in the germline V gene. Trimming stripped 3 bases from V and 6 bases from J, with 11 bases between. The CDR3 contains 13 residues. The CDR3 bases are TGTGCCAGCAGTGAGGGGGCCGTCGATGGCTACACCTTC. Amino acids: CASSEGAVDGYTF.

This chain uses TRBV4-3 with TRBJ2-1; D ambiguous. The V end was cut by 3 bases, the J end by 8 bases, with 17 bases between. The CDR3 extends over 15 amino acids. The germline V gene encodes CDR1 LGHNA and CDR2 YSLEER. CDR3 in DNA: TGCGCCAGCAGCCACAGTTCTGGCGTCCGGGATGAGCAGTTCTTC. This encodes CASSHSSGVRDEQFF.

This chain connects TRBV7-9 to TRBJ1-2; 10 bases align to TRBD1. The V gene end was trimmed by 4 bases and the J gene end by 5 bases; junction bases not matched to a gene: 7. This CDR3 has 15 residues. Germline V gene data show CDR1 as SEHNR and CDR2 as FQNEAQ (reference sequence). The CDR3 region is CASSSSGQGGYGYTF. CDR3 DNA sequence: TGTGCCAGCAGCTCCTCAGGACAGGGGGGTTATGGCTACACCTTC.

The V call is TRBV3-1 (or the pseudogene TRBV3-2), the J call TRBJ2-7; 10 bases map to TRBD2. Losses at the gene ends were 2 bases for V and 6 bases for J; bases not matched to a gene: 7. Germline V gene lookup returns CDR1 LGHDT and CDR2 YNNKEL (reference sequence). This CDR3 region has 15 residues. The CDR3 spells CASSQLLAGLGEQYF. The CDR3 DNA follows: TGTGCCAGCAGCCAATTACTAGCGGGACTCGGCGAGCAGTACTTC.

The chain employs TRBV9 and TRBJ2-7, with 9 bases that match TRBD1. The CDR3 has 14 amino acids. J was trimmed by 6 bases and V by 4 bases; bases with no gene match: 8. Germline values: CDR1 SGDLS, CDR2 YYNGEE. The CDR3 DNA is TGTGCCAGCAGCCCGGGACAGGGACGACGCGAGCAGTACTTC. Its protein is CASSPGQGRREQYF.